Below, one T cell receptor beta chain is given with its context. Its target is unknown. The primer mix had 60 Vbeta and 13 Jbeta primers. The repertoire was sequenced with immunoSEQ multiplex PCR; TCRdb's copy has only in-frame clones and lacks some. Recorded here are 90,000 to 150,000 clones; the top ten clones represent roughly 3.5%. The data were taken from a study of cytomegalovirus exposure and HLA in healthy donors. Findings and limits, study-wide: Later analysis demonstrated an association between a missense DCLRE1C variant and TCR beta V- and J-gene trimming. Associated with HLA alleles at 0.05 false discovery rate in a later analysis were approximately 17,000 TCR beta sequences.

Germline assignment: CDR1 MNHEY and CDR2 SMNVEV (reference sequence). Trimming pared 0 bases from V and 7 bases from J, leaving 10 bases between. The CDR3 is 13 residues long. This clonotype originated in a young man in good health and CMV-seronegative. V is TRBV27 and J is TRBJ2-7; D might be TRBD2 (5 bases). Sequences were obtained from PBMCs. In DNA form, the CDR3 reads TGTGCCAGCAGTTTATCCCCGGGGAAAGAGCAGTACTTC. Protein: CASSLSPGKEQYF.